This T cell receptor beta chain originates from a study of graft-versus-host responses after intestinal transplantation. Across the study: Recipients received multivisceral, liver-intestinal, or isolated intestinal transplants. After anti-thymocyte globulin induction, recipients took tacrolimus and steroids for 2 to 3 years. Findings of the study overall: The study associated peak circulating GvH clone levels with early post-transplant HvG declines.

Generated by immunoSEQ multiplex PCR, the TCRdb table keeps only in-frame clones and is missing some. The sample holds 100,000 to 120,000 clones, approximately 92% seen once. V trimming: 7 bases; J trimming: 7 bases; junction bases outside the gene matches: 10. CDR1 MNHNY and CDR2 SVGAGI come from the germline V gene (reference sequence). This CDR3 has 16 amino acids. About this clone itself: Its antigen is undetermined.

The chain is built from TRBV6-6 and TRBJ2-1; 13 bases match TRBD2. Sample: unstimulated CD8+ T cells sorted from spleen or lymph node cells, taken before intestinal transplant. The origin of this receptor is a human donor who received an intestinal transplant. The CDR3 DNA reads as TGTGCCAGCATTCACCCGACTAGCGGGAGGAAAAATGAGCAGTTCTTC. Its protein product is CASIHPTSGRKNEQFF.